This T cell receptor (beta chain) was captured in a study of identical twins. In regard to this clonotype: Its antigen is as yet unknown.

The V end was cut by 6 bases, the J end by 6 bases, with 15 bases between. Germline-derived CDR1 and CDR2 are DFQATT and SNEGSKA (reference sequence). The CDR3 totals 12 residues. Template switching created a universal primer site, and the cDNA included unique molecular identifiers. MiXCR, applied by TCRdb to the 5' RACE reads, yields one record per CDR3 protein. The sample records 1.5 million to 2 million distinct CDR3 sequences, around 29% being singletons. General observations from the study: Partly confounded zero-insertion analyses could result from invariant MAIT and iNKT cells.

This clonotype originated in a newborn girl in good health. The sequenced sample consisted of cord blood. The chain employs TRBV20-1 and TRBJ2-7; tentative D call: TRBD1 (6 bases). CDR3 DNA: TGCAGTGCCCCGGGACAATTAAGCGAGCAGTACTTC. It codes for CSAPGQLSEQYF.